This T cell receptor (beta chain) was sequenced for a study of radiotherapy plus CTLA-4 blockade in lung cancer. The wider study: Of all patients, approximately 17% responded objectively and approximately 31% showed disease control. Study outcomes and limitations: Early clone dynamics of blood T cells, plus interferon-beta, reportedly predicted response best. Once radiotherapy plus ipilimumab had been given, TCR clones derived from tumor expanded in blood.

Only in-frame clones appear in the TCRdb table, and some are missing; sequencing was by immunoSEQ multiplex PCR. The sample consists of roughly 44,000 clones, less than 85% of them appearing once. Concerning this clone: The antigen is undetermined.

The study gave focal radiation plus ipilimumab CTLA-4 blockade to patients with chemo-refractory metastatic non-small-cell lung cancer. Per germline, CDR1 SGHRS and CDR2 YFSETQ. V dropped 3 bases and J dropped 8; count of bases not matched to a gene: 2. This CDR3 is built from 13 residues. This TCR came from a human donor with non-small cell lung cancer who had stable disease on radiotherapy plus ipilimumab. The J gene is TRBJ1-4, the V gene TRBV5-1; 9 nucleotides match TRBD1. The source material was peripheral blood, sampled from a patient treated with radiotherapy plus ipilimumab. CDR3 nucleotide sequence: TGCGCCAGCAGCTATGGACAGGGGGAAAAACTGTTTTTT. Translation: CASSYGQGEKLFF.